The 29 T cell receptor beta chains below were found in one sample sequenced in a study of cytomegalovirus exposure and HLA in healthy donors. Researchers ran the PCR with 60 Vbeta and 13 Jbeta primers. The method was immunoSEQ multiplex PCR; TCRdb's version includes in-frame clones alone and lacks a portion of them. The sample shows some 180,000 clones, under 9.5% of them seen only once. The sequencing input was PBMCs. The receptors derive from a woman aged 25 to 45 in good health and CMV-seropositive.

This rearrangement joins TRBV19 to TRBJ2-1; no firm D call. V lost 3 bases and J 2 bases, leaving 14 bases between the germline ends. Germline CDR1 reads LNHDA; CDR2 reads SQIVND (reference sequence). The CDR3 totals 16 residues. CDR3 bases: TGTGCCAGTAGTATGTCCCCAGGTTACACCTACAATGAGCAGTTCTTC. It encodes CASSMSPGYTYNEQFF. The full variable domain, in which reference TRBV19 and TRBJ2-1 provide the parts outside the CDR3, is DGGITQSPKYLFRKEGQNVTLSCEQNLNHDAMYWYRQDPGQGLRLIYYSQIVNDFQKGDIAEGYSVSREKKESFPLTVTSAQKNPTAFYLCASSMSPGYTYNEQFFGPGTRLTVL.

About this clone itself: One end of the junction does not line up with germline, which may come from a read error. This CDR3 reads CARSSGQSYEQYF. CDR3 DNA sequence: TGTGCCAGAAGCTCGGGACAGTCCTACGAGCAGTACTTC. The J gene is TRBJ2-7, the V gene TRBV7-9; 7 bases align to TRBD1. The CDR3 sequence is 13 residues long. Germline-derived CDR1 and CDR2 are SEHNR and FQNEAQ (reference sequence).

The chain recombines TRBV29-1 with TRBJ2-1; TRBD2 agrees at 12 bases. The trim removed 5 bases at V and 2 bases at J, leaving 10 bases unmatched. Germline CDR1 is SQVTM and CDR2 is ANQGSEA. The CDR3 is 17 residues long. DNA for the CDR3: TGCAGCGTTACTATAGGACTAGCGGGACCTCCCTACAATGAGCAGTTCTTC. Amino acid sequence: CSVTIGLAGPPYNEQFF.

This chain joins TRBV10-3 and TRBJ2-5, with D hard to call. CDR3 size: 14 residues. The V end was cut by 0 bases, the J end by 2 bases, with 7 bases between. Germline CDR1 is ENHRY and CDR2 is SYGVKD. The CDR3 here is CAISESVEQETQYF. The CDR3 DNA reads as TGTGCCATCAGTGAGTCCGTGGAGCAAGAGACCCAGTACTTC.

In this sample, this clone turned up a few times. The chain carries TRBV6-5 and TRBJ2-7, with D tentatively TRBD1 (6 bases). The CDR3 loop spans 13 amino acids. Trimming left V 6 bases short and J 2 bases short, with 11 bases between. Per the germline V gene, CDR1 is MNHEY and CDR2 is SVGAGI. The chain's CDR3 is CASSSPGAYEQYF. Written as DNA, the CDR3 is TGTGCCAGCAGCTCCCCAGGGGCCTACGAGCAGTACTTC.

V is TRBV28 and J is TRBJ2-5; D not resolved. CDR3 length: 14 residues. V lost 3 bases and J 5 bases, leaving 13 bases between the germline ends. Germline lookup yields CDR1 MDHEN and CDR2 SYDVKM. DNA for the CDR3: TGTGCCAGCAGTTTTGTCCCTCCCCGGGAGACCCAGTACTTC. Encoded protein: CASSFVPPRETQYF.

V is TRBV4-1 and J is TRBJ2-7; 7 bases match TRBD1. Per germline, CDR1 MGHRA and CDR2 YSYEKL. The V segment lost 4 bases and the J segment 3 bases; nucleotides outside the gene matches: 6. The CDR3 sequence is 14 residues long. The CDR3 protein is CASSPWGQSYEQYF. The CDR3, as DNA: TGCGCCAGCAGCCCCTGGGGACAGAGCTACGAGCAGTACTTC.

This clone was detected only a few times. The chain links TRBV2 to TRBJ2-1, with 12 bases matching TRBD2. The CDR3 sequence is 13 residues long. Germline trimming cut 10 bases from V and 4 bases from J; bases unmatched to any gene: 2. Germline V gene sequence: CDR1 SNHLY, CDR2 FYNNEI. CDR3 region: CATLAGGYNEQFF. The CDR3 nucleotides read TGTGCCACCCTAGCGGGAGGGTACAATGAGCAGTTCTTC.

The sample holds a few counts of this clone. The chain is built from TRBV7-3 and TRBJ1-1; D uncertain. CDR1 and CDR2 from the germline V gene are SGHTA and FQGTGA. The CDR3 is 14 residues long. Trimming stripped 1 base from V and 7 bases from J, with 13 bases between. The CDR3 sequence is CASSLSGQTGEAFF. CDR3 DNA: TGTGCCAGCAGCTTAAGCGGCCAAACGGGTGAAGCTTTCTTT. Filled out from reference TRBV7-3 and TRBJ1-1, the complete variable domain reads GAGVSQTPSNKVTEKGKYVELRCDPISGHTALYWYRQSLGQGPEFLIYFQGTGAADDSGLPNDRFFAVRPEGSVSTLKIQRTERGDSAVYLCASSLSGQTGEAFFGQGTRLTVV.

This clone showed up just a few times. V gene TRBV5-4 combines with J gene TRBJ2-1; 10 nucleotides align to TRBD1. This CDR3 spans 16 amino acids. Per germline, CDR1 SGHNT and CDR2 YYREEE (reference sequence). The ends lost 4 bases at V and 3 bases at J; junction bases unmatched: 7. CDR3 nucleotides: TGTGCCAGCAGCCTCGGGACAGGGGCGGTCTACAATGAGCAGTTCTTC. Translating it yields CASSLGTGAVYNEQFF.

The sample holds a few counts of this clone. The rearrangement joins TRBV20-1 to TRBJ1-1, with D unresolved. The germline V and J ends were trimmed by 4 bases and 7 bases, with 10 bases remaining between them. CDR1 and CDR2 from the germline V gene are DFQATT and SNEGSKA (reference sequence). The CDR3 runs 11 residues. Here the CDR3 DNA reads TGCAGTGCTACTCGAGCCATTGAAGCTTTCTTT. Protein product: CSATRAIEAFF.

The chain uses TRBV2 and TRBJ2-5; 10 nucleotides line up with TRBD1. The J call is doubtful: the DNA matches TRBJ2-7 better. The CDR3 length is 15 residues. Germline loops: CDR1 SNHLY, CDR2 FYNNEI. CDR3 residues: CASRTGTGVAYEQYF. CDR3 nucleotides: TGTGCCAGCAGAACCGGGACAGGGGTGGCCTACGAGCAGTACTTC.

The chain recombines TRBV7-2 with TRBJ1-2, with 9 bases lining up with TRBD1. The CDR3 sequence is 14 residues long. The germline CDR1 and CDR2 sequences are SGHTA and FQGNSA. V gave up 5 bases and J gave up 10 bases; unmatched junction bases: 11. The CDR3 bases are TGTGCCAGCAGCAACCCCGGGACAGGGTCGACCTACACCTTC. Encoded protein: CASSNPGTGSTYTF. The complete variable domain, with remaining parts taken from reference TRBV7-2 and TRBJ1-2, reads GAGVSQSPSNKVTEKGKDVELRCDPISGHTALYWYRQSLGQGLEFLIYFQGNSAPDKSGLPSDRFSAERTGGSVSTLTIQRTQQEDSAVYLCASSNPGTGSTYTFGSGTRLTVV.

This chain links TRBV27 with TRBJ2-3; D possibly corresponds to TRBD2 (6 bases). Trimming left V 6 bases short and J 2 bases short, with 21 bases between. The CDR3 has 17 amino acids. Germline assignment: CDR1 MNHEY and CDR2 SMNVEV (reference sequence). CDR3 sequence: CASSPDGGTGLTDTQYF. In DNA form, the CDR3 reads TGTGCCAGCAGCCCAGATGGCGGGACTGGGCTCACAGATACGCAGTATTTT.

There are a few counts of this clone. V is TRBV6-1 and J is TRBJ2-7, with 9 bases lining up with TRBD2. J was trimmed by 1 base and V by 7 bases; bases with no gene match: 5. CDR3 size: 14 residues. From germline, CDR1 is MNHNS and CDR2 SASEGT. The CDR3 region has the DNA TGTGCCAGCATTACTAGCGGGCTATCCTACGAGCAGTACTTC. Amino acid sequence: CASITSGLSYEQYF.

This clone was seen more than once but under ten times. The rearrangement links TRBV5-1 to TRBJ1-1; TRBD1 is a possible D gene (6 bases). The CDR3 consists of 15 residues. The germline V and J ends were trimmed by 3 bases and 1 base, with 13 bases remaining between them. The germline CDR1 and CDR2 sequences are SGHRS and YFSETQ. In DNA form, the CDR3 reads TGCGCCAGCAGCTCAAAGGACAGAGAGAACACTGAAGCTTTCTTT. It codes for CASSSKDRENTEAFF. Filled out from reference TRBV5-1 and TRBJ1-1, the complete variable domain reads KAGVTQTPRYLIKTRGQQVTLSCSPISGHRSVSWYQQTPGQGLQFLFEYFSETQRNKGNFPGRFSGRQFSNSRSEMNVSTLELGDSALYLCASSSKDRENTEAFFGQGTRLTVV.

This clone appeared a few times. The chain joins TRBV5-1 to TRBJ2-5; TRBD1 matches at 8 bases. Germline CDR1 reads SGHRS; CDR2 reads YFSETQ. After removal of 5 bases from V and 1 base from J, the junction contained 4 bases not matched to a gene. The CDR3 loop spans 14 amino acids. This CDR3 reads CASRRTGPQETQYF. In nucleotides, the CDR3 is TGCGCCAGCAGACGGACAGGGCCCCAAGAGACCCAGTACTTC.

The V and J genes are TRBV27 and TRBJ2-1, with 9 bases identical to TRBD2. CDR1 is MNHEY and CDR2 is SMNVEV in the germline V gene (reference sequence). V was pared by 4 bases and J by 6 bases, with 7 bases of the junction left unmatched. The CDR3 sequence is 15 residues long. The CDR3 spells CASSWLAGETNEQFF. As DNA, the CDR3 is TGTGCCAGCAGTTGGTTAGCGGGAGAAACCAATGAGCAGTTCTTC.

This sequence joins TRBV25-1 and TRBJ1-2, with unresolved D. Germline V gives CDR1 MGHDK, CDR2 SYGVNS. CDR3 length: 11 amino acids. V shed 3 bases and J shed 8 bases, with 7 bases lying between them. The CDR3 nucleotides read TGTGCCAGCAGTGAGGGAGGAGGCTACACCTTC. Translating gives CASSEGGGYTF.

This clone has only a few counts. The chain combines TRBV27 with TRBJ1-5; maybe TRBD1 (6 bases). Germline assignment: CDR1 MNHEY and CDR2 SMNVEV (reference sequence). This CDR3 contains 14 residues. Trimming shortened V by 5 bases and J by 4 bases, and 12 bases separated the two germline ends. The DNA of the CDR3 is TGTGCCAGCAGTGCCCGACAGGCAAATCAGCCCCAGCATTTT. Its translation is CASSARQANQPQHF.

V and J are TRBV7-7 and TRBJ2-1; the D gene is possibly TRBD1 (6 bases). The CDR3 covers 13 residues. CDR1 is SSHAT and CDR2 is FNYEAQ in the germline V gene (reference sequence). The germline V and J ends were trimmed by 5 bases and 5 bases, with 10 bases remaining between them. CDR3 bases: TGTGCCAGCAGCCTCGGACAGAACAATGAGCAGTTCTTC. Protein product: CASSLGQNNEQFF.

This clone has only a few counts. The rearrangement joins TRBV7-6 to TRBJ2-7; no clear D gene. Trimming removed 1 base at V and 6 bases at J, with 13 bases between. This CDR3 has 14 residues. CDR1 and CDR2 (germline): SGHVS, FNYEAQ. CDR3 bases: TGTGCCAGCAGCTTAGACCCCTTACGGTCCGAGCAGTACTTC. Protein product: CASSLDPLRSEQYF. Full variable domain (rest looked up from reference TRBV7-6 and TRBJ2-7): GAGVSQSPRYKVTKRGQDVALRCDPISGHVSLYWYRQALGQGPEFLTYFNYEAQQDKSGLPNDRFSAERPEGSISTLTIQRTEQRDSAMYRCASSLDPLRSEQYFGPGTRLTVT.

This clone has a handful of counts. The rearrangement joins TRBV11-2 to TRBJ2-5; 11 bases line up with TRBD2. The CDR3 has 16 residues. Germline V lookup: CDR1 SGHAT, CDR2 FQNNGV. Unmatched junction bases numbered 9, after V lost 5 bases and J lost 4 bases. This CDR3 reads CASSPRILAGGETQYF. The CDR3 DNA follows: TGTGCCAGCAGCCCCCGTATCCTAGCGGGAGGAGAGACCCAGTACTTC.

This clone was seen a handful of times. The J gene is TRBJ2-1, the V gene TRBV19; TRBD2 matches at 9 bases. V was clipped by 7 bases and J by 5 bases; unmatched bases: 6. Per the germline V gene, CDR1 is LNHDA and CDR2 is SQIVND (reference sequence). The length of the CDR3 is 14 residues. The CDR3 spells CASTRTSAHNEQFF. CDR3 nucleotides: TGTGCCAGTACAAGGACTAGCGCGCACAATGAGCAGTTCTTC.

V is TRBV9 and J is TRBJ1-1; 7 nucleotides align to TRBD1. CDR3 length equals 17 residues. Germline loops: CDR1 SGDLS, CDR2 YYNGEE. Trimming at V came to 5 bases and at J to 2 bases, leaving 15 bases not matched to a gene. The CDR3 DNA reads TGTGCCAGCAGTAAATCCCCCCTACAGGGGCCAAACACTGAAGCTTTCTTT. Residues: CASSKSPLQGPNTEAFF.

Only a few counts were recorded for this clone. The genes are TRBV19 and TRBJ2-5; 10 bases are shared with TRBD2. Germline values: CDR1 LNHDA, CDR2 SQIVND (reference sequence). This CDR3 is built from 17 residues. V shed 0 bases, J shed 2 bases, and the junction held 6 bases outside the gene matches. This CDR3 is CASSIDPASGRQETQYF. Here the CDR3 DNA reads TGTGCCAGTAGTATAGATCCCGCTAGCGGGAGACAAGAGACCCAGTACTTC.

This clone was counted a few times. The CDR3 coding sequence is TGTGCCATCAGTGAAACGACAGGGAACACCATATATTTT. It specifies CAISETTGNTIYF. The chain employs TRBV10-3 and TRBJ1-3; TRBD1 matches 7 bases. The CDR3 extends over 13 amino acids. CDR1 and CDR2 (germline): ENHRY, SYGVKD. Losses at the gene ends were 3 bases for V and 7 bases for J; bases not matched to a gene: 3.

This chain joins TRBV5-1 and TRBJ2-3, with TRBD1 matching 9 bases. Germline V gives CDR1 SGHRS, CDR2 YFSETQ. The CDR3 contains 16 residues. V lost 0 bases to trimming and J lost 6 bases; unmatched junction nucleotides: 8. CDR3 DNA sequence: TGCGCCAGCAGCTTGGCGGGACAGGGAGTTATGGATACGCAGTATTTT. As protein: CASSLAGQGVMDTQYF. Together with reference TRBV5-1 and TRBJ2-3, the CDR3 gives the full variable domain: KAGVTQTPRYLIKTRGQQVTLSCSPISGHRSVSWYQQTPGQGLQFLFEYFSETQRNKGNFPGRFSGRQFSNSRSEMNVSTLELGDSALYLCASSLAGQGVMDTQYFGPGTRLTVL.

This clone has only a few counts. The chain joins TRBV9 to TRBJ2-5, with 7 bases identical to TRBD2. The V gene's germline CDR1 is SGDLS and CDR2 YYNGEE. V shed 3 bases, J shed 3 bases, and the junction held 5 bases outside the gene matches. This CDR3 spans 14 amino acids. DNA for the CDR3: TGTGCCAGCAGCGCTGGGAGGGGTAAAGAGACCCAGTACTTC. Its protein is CASSAGRGKETQYF.